Listed below are T cell receptor beta chains from one sample, sequenced in a study of shared clonotypes between healthy human individuals. Sequencing used immunoSEQ multiplex PCR; TCRdb keeps in-frame clones, though not all of them. Of some 690,000 clones listed, roughly 87% are singletons. The sequenced sample was memory CD8+ T cells from PBMCs. The source is a young man in good health. Some clones in this sample may be carry-over from other donors' samples. CDR3s include the opening cysteine and the closing phenylalanine or tryptophan. A D gene is named only where the DNA matches it firmly. Rows may omit the clone size; those that give it use once, few, many or a size class.

J,size,V,D,length,DNA,CDR3
TRBJ2-3,-,TRBV11-2,-,12,TGTGCCAGCACCGAAATGGGTGCTACGCAGTATTTT,CASTEMGATQYF
TRBJ1-2,-,TRBV9,-,12,TGTGCCAGCAGCGGGTCGGGGGCTGGCTACACCTTC,CASSGSGAGYTF
TRBJ1-2,-,TRBV6-1,-,16,TGTGCCAGCAGTGAAGCCCAGGAAGCAACTTGGAATGGCTACACCTTC,CASSEAQEATWNGYTF
TRBJ2-5,-,TRBV2,-,12,TGTGCCAGCAGTGAGTGGGAAGAGACCCAGTACTTC,CASSEWEETQYF
TRBJ2-3,-,TRBV30,-,13,TGTGCCTGGACCCCCCGGGGCACAGATACGCAGTATTTT,CAWTPRGTDTQYF
TRBJ2-1,-,TRBV27,-,16,TGTGCCAGCAGTCTAAAGCTAGGATTTGCCTACAATGAGCAGTTCTTC,CASSLKLGFAYNEQFF
TRBJ2-7,-,TRBV7-9,-,12,TGTGCCAGCAGCCTCCTCGGGTTCGAGCAGTACTTC,CASSLLGFEQYF
TRBJ2-1,-,TRBV27,-,13,TGTGCCAGCAGTTACGGACCCTACAATGAGCAGTTCTTC,CASSYGPYNEQFF
TRBJ2-2,once,TRBV9,TRBD1,15,TGTGCCAGCAGCGGGGCAGGGGGCTTCGGCGGGGAGCTGTTTTTT,CASSGAGGFGGELFF
TRBJ2-7,-,TRBV19,-,12,TGTGCCAGTAGTATGGGCAGGACGGAGCAGTACTTC,CASSMGRTEQYF